This T cell receptor beta chain was documented in a study of OX40 agonist ivuxolimab in advanced cancers. Germline CDR1 reads KGHSH; CDR2 reads LQKENI. The CDR3 length is 16 residues. V gave up 0 bases and J gave up 4 bases, with 15 bases separating them. This clone is a singleton in its sample. The data were produced by immunoSEQ multiplex PCR, yet TCRdb's version contains in-frame clones alone and is incomplete. Here the sample spans some 61,000 clones, about 87% being singletons. The chain is built from TRBV18 and TRBJ1-2, with D hard to call. The sequence came from an adult with an advanced solid tumor such as melanoma, head and neck, liver or kidney cancer. This specimen consisted of CD4+ or CD8+ T cells sorted from blood, obtained in a trial of the OX40 agonist ivuxolimab. CDR3: CASSPPGLGIPYGYTF. CDR3 in DNA: TGTGCCAGCTCACCACCGGGCTTAGGGATACCCTATGGCTACACCTTC. The full variable domain, rest sourced from reference TRBV18 and TRBJ1-2, is NAGVMQNPRHLVRRRGQEARLRCSPMKGHSHVYWYRQLPEEGLKFMVYLQKENIIDESGMPKERFSAEFPKEGPSILRIQQVVRGDSAAYFCASSPPGLGIPYGYTFGSGTRLTVV.